One sample yielded the 17 T cell receptor beta chains listed below, sequenced in a study of T cells after yellow fever vaccination. TCRdb itself ran the 5' RACE reads through MiXCR, one entry per CDR3 protein. This sample has 250,000 to 300,000 distinct CDR3 sequences, with around 4.9% found just once. The input for sequencing was CD4+ T cells sorted from PBMCs, taken on the day of the yellow fever booster vaccination. Receptors were obtained from a young man who received the YFV17D yellow fever vaccine.

In this sample, this clonotype turned up many times. The chain has TRBV28 and TRBJ2-7; no firm D call. The CDR3 runs to 13 residues. Germline CDR1 is MDHEN and CDR2 is SYDVKM. The V gene lost 10 bases and the J gene lost 2 bases, with 15 bases spanning the gap. CDR3 in amino acids: CATFESRTYEQYV. CDR3 DNA sequence: TGTGCCACCTTCGAATCGCGAACCTACGAGCAGTACGTC.

This chain uses TRBV10-1 with TRBJ2-1; D is possibly TRBD2 (5 bases). The CDR3 extends over 17 amino acids. The germline CDR1 and CDR2 sequences are WNHNN and SYGVQD (reference sequence). Between the trimmed V and J ends, which lost 0 bases and 0 bases, there was a span of 12 bases. The CDR3 here is CASSESIRESSYNEQFF. CDR3 in DNA: TGCGCCAGCAGTGAGTCGATTAGGGAGAGCTCCTACAATGAGCAGTTCTTC.

This clonotype was seen repeatedly, ten times or more. This chain links TRBV5-1 with TRBJ1-6; D is unclear. V lost 0 bases and J lost 7, with 8 bases in between. CDR1 is SGHRS and CDR2 is YFSETQ in the germline V gene. This CDR3 contains 14 residues. The CDR3 bases are TGCGCCAGCAGCTTGGGGCAGGCCAATTCACCCCTCCACTTT. Residues: CASSLGQANSPLHF.

This clonotype was counted a few times. The chain couples TRBV6-1 to TRBJ1-2; a possible D gene is TRBD1 (5 bases). CDR1 MNHNS and CDR2 SASEGT come from the germline V gene. The CDR3 runs to 13 residues. V shed 5 bases and J shed 8 bases, with 15 bases lying between them. CDR3 nucleotide sequence: TGTGCCAGCAGTCAAGGGTCAGGGAGCGGCTACACCTTC. Its protein product is CASSQGSGSGYTF.

The sample holds many counts of this clonotype. The V call is TRBV4-1, the J call TRBJ2-7; no definite D call. This CDR3 has 15 residues. Germline CDR1 MGHRA, CDR2 YSYEKL. Trimming left V 0 bases short and J 0 bases short, with 9 bases between. CDR3 region: CASSQERQSSYEQYF. In DNA form, the CDR3 reads TGCGCCAGCAGCCAAGAGCGGCAGAGCTCCTACGAGCAGTACTTC.

The gene calls are TRBV5-1 and TRBJ1-3, with 11 bases aligning to TRBD1. Germline CDR1 and CDR2: SGHRS and YFSETQ. V was pared by 3 bases and J by 4 bases, with 3 bases of the junction left unmatched. This CDR3 has 15 amino acids. CDR3 loop: CASSSGQGEGNTIYF. CDR3 coding DNA: TGCGCCAGCAGCTCGGGACAGGGGGAAGGAAACACCATATATTTT.

The rearrangement joins TRBV7-9 to TRBJ1-1, with D unresolved. This CDR3 is 11 amino acids long. Germline CDR1 and CDR2: SEHNR and FQNEAQ (reference sequence). The V and J ends lost 3 bases and 7 bases respectively, with 6 bases between them. The CDR3 nucleotides read TGTGCCAGCAGCTTCGTGGATGAAGCTTTCTTT. It encodes CASSFVDEAFF.

J is TRBJ2-3 and V is TRBV6-4; D tentatively fits TRBD1 or TRBD2 (6 bases each). The V gene's germline CDR1 is MRHNA and CDR2 SNTAGT. V was cut by 6 bases and J by 2 bases, with 15 bases left in between. The CDR3 is 15 amino acids. The CDR3 loop reads CASSPVGGPTDTQYF. The CDR3 nucleotides are TGTGCCAGCAGCCCCGTTGGGGGGCCCACAGATACGCAGTATTTT.

This clonotype was counted many times. The V call is TRBV11-1, the J call TRBJ2-3; D unresolved. Deletions cut 7 bases from V and 1 base from J, with 9 bases between. Germline CDR1 SGHAT, CDR2 FQDESV (reference sequence). This CDR3 contains 13 residues. The CDR3 nucleotides are TGTGCCAGCACCCGCCGAGGCACAGATACGCAGTATTTT. Residues: CASTRRGTDTQYF.

This clonotype has just a few counts. The chain joins TRBV5-5 to TRBJ1-1, with D hard to call. This CDR3 region has 15 residues. Trimming took off 2 bases at V and 0 bases at J, with 11 bases between the two ends. Germline V CDR1 and CDR2: SGHKS, YYEKEE (reference sequence). The CDR3 sequence is CASSFTRAVNTEAFF. DNA for the CDR3: TGTGCCAGCAGCTTCACAAGGGCAGTGAACACTGAAGCTTTCTTT.

The chain couples TRBV28 to TRBJ1-6; no definite D call. Trimming left V 8 bases short and J 0 bases short, with 11 bases between. CDR1 and CDR2 (germline): MDHEN, SYDVKM. The CDR3 spans 15 residues. The CDR3 is CASVAGSSYNSPLHF. Written as DNA, the CDR3 is TGTGCCAGCGTGGCGGGAAGCTCCTATAATTCACCCCTCCACTTT.

The chain uses TRBV5-1 and TRBJ1-1; TRBD1 is a possible D gene (6 bases). The ends were cut back, 7 bases at V and 4 bases at J, with 17 bases in the middle. Germline V gene lookup returns CDR1 SGHRS and CDR2 YFSETQ. CDR3 length equals 14 residues. As DNA, the CDR3 is TGCGCCAGCGGGCTCCTCAGGGGAGGCACTGAAGCTTTCTTT. This encodes CASGLLRGGTEAFF.

The chain employs TRBV27 and TRBJ1-2, with no clear D. CDR1 is MNHEY and CDR2 is SMNVEV in the germline V gene (reference sequence). This CDR3 region has 13 residues. With 8 bases removed from V and 11 bases from J, the gap between germline ends came to 21 bases. CDR3 bases: TGTGCCAGCTCACGAAGCAACGGACGCCGGTACACCTTC. It codes for CASSRSNGRRYTF.

This clonotype was observed many times. V and J are TRBV12-3 or TRBV12-4 and TRBJ1-1; D gene uncertain. This CDR3 is 14 amino acids long. V was shortened by 3 bases and J by 0 bases, with 8 bases between the two germline ends. The CDR3 reads CASSFRRLNTEAFF. The CDR3 nucleotides read TGTGCCAGCAGTTTTCGCAGATTGAACACTGAAGCTTTCTTT.

The sample holds a few counts of this clonotype. The chain carries TRBV6-2 or TRBV6-3 and TRBJ2-2; 7 bases align to TRBD2. This CDR3 region has 17 residues. Germline CDR1 MNHEY, CDR2 SVGEGT. The ends lost 3 bases at V and 1 base at J; junction bases unmatched: 8. The CDR3 bases are TGTGCCAGCAGTTATTCACTGGGCGGGAGGAACACCGGGGAGCTGTTTTTT. Residues: CASSYSLGGRNTGELFF.

This chain uses TRBV20-1 with TRBJ2-3; 13 bases match TRBD2. Germline-derived CDR1 and CDR2 are DFQATT and SNEGSKA (reference sequence). The CDR3 covers 17 residues. Unmatched junction bases numbered 7, after V lost 2 bases and J lost 2 bases. The CDR3 is CSARRPGTSGDTDTQYF. The CDR3 DNA is TGCAGTGCTAGACGCCCGGGGACTAGCGGGGACACAGATACGCAGTATTTT.

The J gene is TRBJ2-1, the V gene TRBV4-1, with D possibly being TRBD2 (5 bases). Germline values: CDR1 MGHRA, CDR2 YSYEKL. This CDR3 has 17 amino acids. The V gene lost 0 bases and the J gene lost 0 bases, with 12 bases spanning the gap. The CDR3 nucleotides read TGCGCCAGCAGCCAAGATCCGGGGTTTAGCTCCTACAATGAGCAGTTCTTC. Protein product: CASSQDPGFSSYNEQFF.